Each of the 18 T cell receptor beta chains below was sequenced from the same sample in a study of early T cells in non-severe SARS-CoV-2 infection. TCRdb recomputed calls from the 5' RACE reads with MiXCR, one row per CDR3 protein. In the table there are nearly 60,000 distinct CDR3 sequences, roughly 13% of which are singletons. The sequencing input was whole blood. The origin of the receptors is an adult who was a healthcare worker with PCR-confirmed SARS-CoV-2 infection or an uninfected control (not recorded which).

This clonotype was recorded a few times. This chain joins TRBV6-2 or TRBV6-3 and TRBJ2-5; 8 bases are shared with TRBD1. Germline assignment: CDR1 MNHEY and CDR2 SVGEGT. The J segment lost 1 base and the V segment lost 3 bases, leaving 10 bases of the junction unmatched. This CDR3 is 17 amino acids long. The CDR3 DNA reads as TGTGCCAGCAGTTATCCCCCGGACAGGGCCACCCAAGAGACCCAGTACTTC. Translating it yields CASSYPPDRATQETQYF.

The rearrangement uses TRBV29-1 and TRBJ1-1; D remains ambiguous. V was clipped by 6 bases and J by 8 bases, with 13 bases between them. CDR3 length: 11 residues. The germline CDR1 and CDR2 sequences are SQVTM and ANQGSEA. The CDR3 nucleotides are TGCAGCGTGGGTTCTGTCAGCGAAGCTTTCTTT. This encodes CSVGSVSEAFF.

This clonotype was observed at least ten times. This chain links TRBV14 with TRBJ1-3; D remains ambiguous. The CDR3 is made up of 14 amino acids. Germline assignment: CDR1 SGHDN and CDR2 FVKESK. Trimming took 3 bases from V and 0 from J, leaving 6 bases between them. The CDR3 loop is CASSHHSSGNTIYF. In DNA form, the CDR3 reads TGTGCCAGCAGCCATCACAGCTCTGGAAACACCATATATTTT.

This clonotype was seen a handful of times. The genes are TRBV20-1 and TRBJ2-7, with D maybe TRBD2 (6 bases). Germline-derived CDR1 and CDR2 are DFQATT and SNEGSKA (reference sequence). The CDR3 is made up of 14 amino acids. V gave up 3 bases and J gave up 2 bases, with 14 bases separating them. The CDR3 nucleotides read TGCAGTGCTAGTGAGGGACTCGCCCCCTACGAGCAGTACTTC. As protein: CSASEGLAPYEQYF.

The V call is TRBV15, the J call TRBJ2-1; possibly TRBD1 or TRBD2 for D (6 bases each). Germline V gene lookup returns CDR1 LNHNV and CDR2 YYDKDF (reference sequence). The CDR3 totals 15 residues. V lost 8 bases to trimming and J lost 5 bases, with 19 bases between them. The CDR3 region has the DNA TGTGCCACCTCGGGGGCGTCCCGCCCTCACAATGAGCAGTTCTTC. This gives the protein CATSGASRPHNEQFF.

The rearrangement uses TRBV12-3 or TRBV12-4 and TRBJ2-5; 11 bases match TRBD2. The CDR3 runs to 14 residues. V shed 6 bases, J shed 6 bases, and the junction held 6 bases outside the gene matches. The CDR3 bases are TGTGCCAGCAGCCATAGCGGGAGGGAGCAGACCCAGTACTTC. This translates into CASSHSGREQTQYF.

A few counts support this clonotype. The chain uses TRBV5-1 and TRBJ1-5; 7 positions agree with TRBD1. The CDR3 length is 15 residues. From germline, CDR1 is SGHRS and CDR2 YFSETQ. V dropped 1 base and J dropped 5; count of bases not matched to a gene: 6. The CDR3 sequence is CASSLIGGADQPQHF. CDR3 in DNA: TGCGCCAGCAGCTTGATAGGGGGCGCAGATCAGCCCCAGCATTTT.

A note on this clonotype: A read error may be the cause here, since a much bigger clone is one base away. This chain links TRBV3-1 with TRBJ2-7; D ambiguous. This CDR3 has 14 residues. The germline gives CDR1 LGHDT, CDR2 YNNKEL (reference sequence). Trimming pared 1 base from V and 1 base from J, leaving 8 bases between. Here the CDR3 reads CASSQALRSYEQYF. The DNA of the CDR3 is TGTGCCAGCAGCCAAGCCCTGCGGTCCTACGAGCAGTACTTC.

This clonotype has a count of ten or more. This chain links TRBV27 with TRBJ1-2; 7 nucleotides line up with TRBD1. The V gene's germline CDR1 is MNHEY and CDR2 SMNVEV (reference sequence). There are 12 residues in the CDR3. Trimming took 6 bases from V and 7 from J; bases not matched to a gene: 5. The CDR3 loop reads CASSSTGVGYTF. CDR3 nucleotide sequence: TGTGCCAGCAGCTCCACAGGGGTTGGCTACACCTTC.

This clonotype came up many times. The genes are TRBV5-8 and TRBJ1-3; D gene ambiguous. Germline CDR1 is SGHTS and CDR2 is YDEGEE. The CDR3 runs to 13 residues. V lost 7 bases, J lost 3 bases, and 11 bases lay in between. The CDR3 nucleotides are TGTGCCAGCGCGGGAATACGTGGAAACACCATATATTTT. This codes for CASAGIRGNTIYF. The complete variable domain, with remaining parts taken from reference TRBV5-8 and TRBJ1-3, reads EAGVTQSPTHLIKTRGQQATLRCSPISGHTSVYWYQQALGLGLQFLLWYDEGEERNRGNFPPRFSGRQFPNYSSELNVNALELEDSALYLCASAGIRGNTIYFGEGSWLTVV.

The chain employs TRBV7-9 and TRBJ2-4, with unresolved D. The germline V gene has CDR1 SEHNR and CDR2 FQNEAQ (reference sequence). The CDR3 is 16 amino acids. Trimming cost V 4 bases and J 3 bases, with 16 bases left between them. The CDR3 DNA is TGTGCCAGCAGCTCGTTGACCGAGAGTGGCAAAAACATTCAGTACTTC. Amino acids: CASSSLTESGKNIQYF.

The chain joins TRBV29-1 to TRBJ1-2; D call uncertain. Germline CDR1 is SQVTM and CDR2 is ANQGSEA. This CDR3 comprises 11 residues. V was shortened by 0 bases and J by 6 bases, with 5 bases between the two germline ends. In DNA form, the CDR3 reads TGCAGCGTTGAAGATCGAGATGGCTACACCTTC. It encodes CSVEDRDGYTF.

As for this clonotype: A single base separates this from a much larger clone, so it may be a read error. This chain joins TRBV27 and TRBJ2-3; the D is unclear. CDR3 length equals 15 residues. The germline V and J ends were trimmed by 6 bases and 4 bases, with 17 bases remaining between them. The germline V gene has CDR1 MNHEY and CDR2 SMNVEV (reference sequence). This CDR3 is CASSSGRLSSDTQYF. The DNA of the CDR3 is TGTGCCAGCAGCTCCGGACGACTTAGCTCAGATACGCAGTATTTT.

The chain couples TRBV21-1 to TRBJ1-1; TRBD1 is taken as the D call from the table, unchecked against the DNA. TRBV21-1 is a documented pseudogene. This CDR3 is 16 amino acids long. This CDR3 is CASDSKGDAMNTEAFF. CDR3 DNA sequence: TGTGCCAGCGATTCTAAAGGGGACGCTATGAACACTGAAGCTTTCTTT.

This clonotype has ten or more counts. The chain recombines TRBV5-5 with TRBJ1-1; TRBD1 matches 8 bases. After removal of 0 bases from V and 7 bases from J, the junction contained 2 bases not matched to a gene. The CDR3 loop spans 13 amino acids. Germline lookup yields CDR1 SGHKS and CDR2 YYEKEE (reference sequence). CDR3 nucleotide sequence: TGTGCCAGCAGCTTGGCAGACAGGGGTGAAGCTTTCTTT. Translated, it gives CASSLADRGEAFF. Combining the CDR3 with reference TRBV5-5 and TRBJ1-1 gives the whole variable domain DAGVTQSPTHLIKTRGQQVTLRCSPISGHKSVSWYQQVLGQGPQFIFQYYEKEERGRGNFPDRFSARQFPNYSSELNVNALLLGDSALYLCASSLADRGEAFFGQGTRLTVV.

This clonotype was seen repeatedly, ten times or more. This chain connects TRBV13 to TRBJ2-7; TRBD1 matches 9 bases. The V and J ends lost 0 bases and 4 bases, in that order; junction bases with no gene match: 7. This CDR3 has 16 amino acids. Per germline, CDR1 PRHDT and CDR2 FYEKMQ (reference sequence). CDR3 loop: CASSLGLQGARYEQYF. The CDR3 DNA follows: TGTGCCAGCAGCTTAGGCCTACAGGGGGCACGGTACGAGCAGTACTTC.

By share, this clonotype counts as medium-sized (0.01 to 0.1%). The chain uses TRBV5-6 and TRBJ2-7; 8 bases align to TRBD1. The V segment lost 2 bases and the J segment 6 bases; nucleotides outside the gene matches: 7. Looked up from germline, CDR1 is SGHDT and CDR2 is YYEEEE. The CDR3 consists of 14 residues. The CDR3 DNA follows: TGTGCCAGCAGCTTCCGGACAGGGTCTGGCGAGCAGTACTTC. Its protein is CASSFRTGSGEQYF.

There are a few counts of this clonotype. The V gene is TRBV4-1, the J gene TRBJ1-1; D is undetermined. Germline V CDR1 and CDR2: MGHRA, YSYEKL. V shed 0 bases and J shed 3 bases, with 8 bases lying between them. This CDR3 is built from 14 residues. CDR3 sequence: CASSQERWDTEAFF. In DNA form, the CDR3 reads TGCGCCAGCAGCCAAGAAAGATGGGACACTGAAGCTTTCTTT.